The 14 T cell receptor beta chains in this list originate from one sample, sequenced in a study of blood T cell repertoires in COVID-19 (dated by TCRdb to the early 2020s). Receptor libraries were prepared by the immunoSEQ multiplex PCR assay. TCRdb provides this immuneACCESS table in a form limited to in-frame rearrangements. Some clones are lacking; in checked studies, under half of them reflect an unresolved V gene, and why the rest are absent is not known. This sample holds about 120,000 clones; about 89% were observed only once. The top ten clonotypes cover roughly 3.9% of the sample. The specimen sequenced was peripheral blood. All receptors come from a man aged 60 to 75 with COVID-19, enrolled during active disease.

This sequence joins TRBV6-1 and TRBJ1-2; D remains unclear. Trimming stripped 2 bases from V and 5 bases from J, with 9 bases between. CDR3 length: 13 amino acids. Germline V gives CDR1 MNHNS, CDR2 SASEGT. This CDR3 is CASSELWQYGYTF. In DNA, the CDR3 is TGTGCCAGCAGTGAATTGTGGCAGTATGGCTACACCTTC.

This chain joins TRBV19 and TRBJ1-4; tentative D call: TRBD1 (5 bases). The CDR3 contains 14 residues. Germline CDR1 LNHDA, CDR2 SQIVND (reference sequence). V was trimmed by 9 bases and J by 14 bases, leaving 25 bases between them. The CDR3 DNA follows: TGTGCCAGCGGCCTGGGGCAGGGTATCACTTCGCTGTTTTTT. Protein sequence: CASGLGQGITSLFF.

The chain joins TRBV30 to TRBJ1-2, with D maybe TRBD1 (6 bases). The CDR3 has 12 amino acids. CDR1 is GTSNPN and CDR2 is SVGIG in the germline V gene (reference sequence). Between the trimmed V and J ends, which lost 5 bases and 4 bases, there was a span of 11 bases. The CDR3 loop is CAWYRASYGYTF. Written as DNA, the CDR3 is TGTGCCTGGTACAGGGCTTCCTATGGCTACACCTTC. The full variable domain, its missing parts supplied by reference TRBV30 and TRBJ1-2, is SQTIHQWPATLVQPVGSPLSLECTVEGTSNPNLYWYRQAAGRGLQLLFYSVGIGQISSEVPQNLSASRPQDRQFILSSKKLLLSDSGFYLCAWYRASYGYTFGSGTRLTVV.

The CDR3 sequence is CASSPAGGSREKLFF. CDR3 bases: TGTGCCAGCAGCCCAGCGGGGGGCAGTCGTGAAAAACTGTTTTTT. V and J are TRBV2 and TRBJ1-4, with D tentatively TRBD1 (6 bases). Looked up from germline, CDR1 is SNHLY and CDR2 is FYNNEI. The CDR3 is made up of 15 amino acids. Trimming took 6 bases from V and 7 from J, leaving 18 bases between them.

V and J are TRBV27 and TRBJ2-5; 12 bases agree with TRBD2. The CDR3 length is 16 residues. Germline loops: CDR1 MNHEY, CDR2 SMNVEV (reference sequence). With 4 bases clipped from V and 5 bases from J, the junction kept 8 bases outside the gene matches. The CDR3 nucleotides read TGTGCCAGCAGTTCAATCCTAGCGGGGGGGCGGGAGACCCAGTACTTC. It encodes CASSSILAGGRETQYF.

J is TRBJ2-1 and V is TRBV11-2; TRBD1 matches 7 bases. This CDR3 is built from 15 residues. Germline CDR1 and CDR2: SGHAT and FQNNGV. V gave up 5 bases and J gave up 4 bases; unmatched junction bases: 8. The DNA of the CDR3 is TGTGCCAGCAGCCAGACAGGGACCCTATACAATGAGCAGTTCTTC. Translation: CASSQTGTLYNEQFF.

The V call is TRBV14, the J call TRBJ1-4, with no clear D. The CDR3 runs to 16 residues. V lost 0 bases, J lost 5 bases, and 13 bases lay in between. CDR1 SGHDN and CDR2 FVKESK come from the germline V gene. In DNA, the CDR3 is TGTGCCAGCAGCCAAGATCGGTCGGCCGGGAATGAAAAACTGTTTTTT. This encodes CASSQDRSAGNEKLFF.

The rearrangement uses TRBV5-1 and TRBJ2-5; possible D gene TRBD1, 5 bases. The CDR3 has 14 residues. V lost 0 bases and J 2 bases, leaving 8 bases between the germline ends. Looked up from germline, CDR1 is SGHRS and CDR2 is YFSETQ. CDR3 in amino acids: CASSLEDSQETQYF. The CDR3 DNA sequence: TGCGCCAGCAGCTTGGAAGACAGTCAAGAGACCCAGTACTTC.

This clone was counted a single time. J is TRBJ1-3 and V is TRBV3-1 (or the pseudogene TRBV3-2); 7 bases align to TRBD1. V was clipped by 0 bases and J by 0 bases; unmatched bases: 14. The CDR3 length is 20 residues. Germline CDR1 LGHDT, CDR2 YNNKEL (reference sequence). The CDR3 DNA sequence: TGTGCCAGCAGCCAAGATCCGGGCAGGGGGTTCCTCTTCTCTGGAAACACCATATATTTT. The encoded protein is CASSQDPGRGFLFSGNTIYF.

The rearrangement uses TRBV10-3 and TRBJ2-7; 7 nucleotides agree with TRBD2. Germline V lookup: CDR1 ENHRY, CDR2 SYGVKD. CDR3 length: 14 residues. J gave up 0 bases and V 7 bases, and 6 bases lay outside the gene matches. As DNA, the CDR3 is TGTGCCATCACAAGCGGGGTGGACTCCTACGAGCAGTACTTC. This codes for CAITSGVDSYEQYF.

This rearrangement joins TRBV9 to TRBJ2-7, with no clear D. Germline V gives CDR1 SGDLS, CDR2 YYNGEE. The CDR3 extends over 14 amino acids. Trimming took 3 bases from V and 2 from J, leaving 12 bases between them. CDR3 nucleotides: TGTGCCAGCAGCGGCAGGATTCCTCCCTACGAGCAGTACTTC. Encoded protein: CASSGRIPPYEQYF.

On this clone itself: This same CDR3 is encoded by further DNA sequences in the sample. The chain is built from TRBV5-1 and TRBJ1-1; unclear D gene. Per germline, CDR1 SGHRS and CDR2 YFSETQ. The CDR3 is 14 residues long. The V end lost 5 bases, the J end lost 1 base, and 12 bases lay between the germline ends. CDR3 nucleotides: TGCGCCAGCAGTCTCGACACGACGAACACTGAAGCTTTCTTT. Its protein product is CASSLDTTNTEAFF. Looking up the rest from reference TRBV5-1 and TRBJ1-1 gives the full variable domain: KAGVTQTPRYLIKTRGQQVTLSCSPISGHRSVSWYQQTPGQGLQFLFEYFSETQRNKGNFPGRFSGRQFSNSRSEMNVSTLELGDSALYLCASSLDTTNTEAFFGQGTRLTVV.

This rearrangement joins TRBV5-1 to TRBJ1-3; TRBD1 is a possible D gene (5 bases). CDR1 and CDR2 (germline): SGHRS, YFSETQ. The ends were cut back, 0 bases at V and 7 bases at J, with 11 bases in the middle. CDR3 length: 14 residues. The CDR3 DNA sequence: TGCGCCAGCAGCTTGGGGGGACGGGAGAACACCATATATTTT. This codes for CASSLGGRENTIYF.

This clone was found once. This sequence joins TRBV7-9 and TRBJ2-4, with D uncertain. V lost 1 base and J 1 base, leaving 17 bases between the germline ends. The CDR3 has 18 amino acids. Germline V gene sequence: CDR1 SEHNR, CDR2 FQNEAQ (reference sequence). The CDR3 protein is CASSLVVGPVEAKNIQYF. Written as DNA, the CDR3 is TGTGCCAGCAGCTTAGTAGTCGGCCCAGTGGAGGCCAAAAACATTCAGTACTTC.